This T cell receptor (beta chain) was observed in a study of Ad26.COV2.S vaccination and SARS-CoV-2 variants. As for the study in general: Recipients of Ad26.COV2.S got it intramuscularly, once or twice 56 days apart.

The treatment here: 15 to 20 received Ad26.COV2.S at low or high dose, single or two shots; a few received placebo; per-sample allocation not given. All samples were drawn on day 63, counting from the first vaccine or placebo injection. Only in-frame clones appear in the TCRdb table, and some are missing; sequencing was by immunoSEQ multiplex PCR. The sample consists of more than 300,000 clones, around four fifths of them appearing once. Germline assignment: CDR1 MDHEN and CDR2 SYDVKM. V lost 5 bases to trimming and J lost 0 bases; unmatched junction nucleotides: 9. CDR3 size: 16 residues. The clonotype was recovered from a person aged 18 to 65 who received the Ad26.COV2.S COVID-19 vaccine or a placebo. Sequencing was performed on peripheral blood, taken in a trial of Ad26.COV2.S vaccine versus placebo. The chain recombines TRBV28 with TRBJ2-7, with TRBD1 identical over 8 bases. The DNA of the CDR3 is TGTGCCAGCAGTCCCCGGACAGGGTTGGGCTCCTACGAGCAGTACTTC. The encoded protein is CASSPRTGLGSYEQYF. The full variable domain, with the rest looked up from reference TRBV28 and TRBJ2-7, is DVKVTQSSRYLVKRTGEKVFLECVQDMDHENMFWYRQDPGLGLRLIYFSYDVKMKEKGDIPEGYSVSREKKERFSLILESASTNQTSMYLCASSPRTGLGSYEQYFGPGTRLTVT.